The present T cell receptor beta chain was sequenced within a study of Graves' ophthalmopathy and Graves' hyperthyroidism. This CDR3 contains 17 residues. CDR1 and CDR2 (germline): KGHDR, SFDVKD. V lost 4 bases and J lost 2; bases outside the gene matches: 12. This clonotype was recorded many times. PBMCs were isolated from an approximately 9.4 ml sample of fresh peripheral blood. From RNA, the CDR3 regions of TCR beta chains were amplified and sequenced. First-round RT-PCR relied on HTBI primers, and a second-round multiplex PCR came next. TCRdb processed the multiplex PCR reads anew with MiXCR; each CDR3 protein has one entry. The table lists roughly 400,000 distinct CDR3 sequences, 17% of them singletons, with 2% to 3% in the top ten.

This sequence originates from an adult woman with stable Graves' hyperthyroidism. Sequencing was performed on peripheral blood. V usage is TRBV24-1 and J usage is TRBJ2-5; 7 nucleotides agree with TRBD1. The CDR3 nucleotides read TGTGCCACCAGTGAACCACAGGGACAGAGATTACAAGAGACCCAGTACTTC. Residues: CATSEPQGQRLQETQYF.